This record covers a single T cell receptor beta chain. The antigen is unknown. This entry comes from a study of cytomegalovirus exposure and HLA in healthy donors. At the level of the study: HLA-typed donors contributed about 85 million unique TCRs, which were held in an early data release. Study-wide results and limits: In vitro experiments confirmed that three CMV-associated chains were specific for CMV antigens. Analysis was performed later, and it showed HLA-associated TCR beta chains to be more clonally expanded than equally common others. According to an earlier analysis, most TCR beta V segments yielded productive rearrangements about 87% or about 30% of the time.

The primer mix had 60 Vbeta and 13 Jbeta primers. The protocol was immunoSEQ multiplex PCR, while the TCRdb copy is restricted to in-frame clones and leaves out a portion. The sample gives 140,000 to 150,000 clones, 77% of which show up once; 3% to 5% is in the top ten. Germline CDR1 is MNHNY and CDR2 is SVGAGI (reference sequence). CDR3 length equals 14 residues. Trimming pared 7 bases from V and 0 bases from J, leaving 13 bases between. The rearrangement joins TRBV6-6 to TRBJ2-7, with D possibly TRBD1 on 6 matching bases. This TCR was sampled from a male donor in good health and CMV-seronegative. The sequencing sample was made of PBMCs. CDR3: CASNRQATSYEQYF. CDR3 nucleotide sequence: TGTGCCAGCAATAGACAGGCGACCTCCTACGAGCAGTACTTC.